Sequencing of this TCR beta chain was carried out in a study of blood T cells in healthy people across ages. Donors gave approximately 9.9 milliliters of peripheral blood apiece. Samples had at least 7 million PBMCs isolated from them. Samples each yielded at least 5 micrograms of total RNA. Germline V gene data show CDR1 as LGHDT and CDR2 as YNNKEL (reference sequence). The CDR3 totals 13 residues. As for this clonotype: This may arise from a read error, as a much more abundant clone is one base away.

Alongside a J-beta primer mix, a sample-barcoded 5' primer served in a second PCR lasting roughly 7 to 11 cycles. A single record per CDR3 protein comes from TCRdb applying MiXCR to the 5' RACE reads. The repertoire includes over a million distinct CDR3 sequences, 40% to 55% of them detected once, and approximately 17% sits in the top ten. The receptor was isolated from a woman aged 60-75 years in good health. The chain is built from TRBV3-1 and TRBJ2-7, with D tentatively TRBD1 (5 bases). The sample taken for sequencing was blood. The CDR3 protein is CASSPWGSHEQYF. The CDR3 DNA is TGTGCCAGCAGCCCATGGGGCTCCCACGAGCAGTACTTC.